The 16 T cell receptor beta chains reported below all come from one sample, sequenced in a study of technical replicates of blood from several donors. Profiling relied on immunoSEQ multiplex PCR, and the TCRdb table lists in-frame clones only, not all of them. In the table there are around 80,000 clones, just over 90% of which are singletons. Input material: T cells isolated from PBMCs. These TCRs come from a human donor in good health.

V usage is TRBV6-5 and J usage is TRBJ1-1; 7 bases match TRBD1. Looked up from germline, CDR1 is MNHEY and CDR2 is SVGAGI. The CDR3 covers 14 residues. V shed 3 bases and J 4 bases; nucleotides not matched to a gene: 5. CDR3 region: CASSYGQVTTEAFF. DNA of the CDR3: TGTGCCAGCAGTTATGGACAGGTTACCACTGAAGCTTTCTTT.

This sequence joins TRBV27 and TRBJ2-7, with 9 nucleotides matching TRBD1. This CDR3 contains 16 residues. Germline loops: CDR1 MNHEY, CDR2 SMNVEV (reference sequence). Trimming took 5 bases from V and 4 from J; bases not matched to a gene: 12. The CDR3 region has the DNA TGTGCCAGCAGTCCCGGTCTGACAGGGGGAATTTACGAGCAGTACTTC. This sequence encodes CASSPGLTGGIYEQYF.

The CDR3 region has the DNA TGTGCCAGCAGCTATACCCCCGACAGACAAGAGACCCAGTACTTC. Residues: CASSYTPDRQETQYF. This chain uses TRBV9 with TRBJ2-5, with D tentatively TRBD1 (5 bases). Trimming removed 4 bases from V and 2 bases from J, with 15 bases in between. There are 15 residues in the CDR3. Germline CDR1 and CDR2: SGDLS and YYNGEE.

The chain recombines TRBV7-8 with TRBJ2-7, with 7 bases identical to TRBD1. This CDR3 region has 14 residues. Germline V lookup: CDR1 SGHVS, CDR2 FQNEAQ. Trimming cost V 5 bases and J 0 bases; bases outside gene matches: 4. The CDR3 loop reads CASSEGARSYEQYF. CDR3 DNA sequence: TGTGCCAGCAGCGAGGGGGCCCGCTCCTACGAGCAGTACTTC.

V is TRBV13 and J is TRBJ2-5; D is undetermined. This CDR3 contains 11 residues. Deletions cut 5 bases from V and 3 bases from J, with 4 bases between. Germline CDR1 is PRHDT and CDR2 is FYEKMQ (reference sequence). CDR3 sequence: CASSLEETQYF. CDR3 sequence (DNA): TGTGCCAGCAGCCTTGAAGAGACCCAGTACTTC.

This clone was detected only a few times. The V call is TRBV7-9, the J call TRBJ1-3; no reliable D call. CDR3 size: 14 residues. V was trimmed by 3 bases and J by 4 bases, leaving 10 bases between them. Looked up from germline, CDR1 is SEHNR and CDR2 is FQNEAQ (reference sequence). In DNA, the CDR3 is TGTGCCAGCAGCTTGGCCGGGAGGGGAAACACCATATATTTT. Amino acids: CASSLAGRGNTIYF. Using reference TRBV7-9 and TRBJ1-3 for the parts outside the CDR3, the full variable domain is DTGVSQNPRHKITKRGQNVTFRCDPISEHNRLYWYRQTLGQGPEFLTYFQNEAQLEKSRLLSDRFSAERPKGSFSTLEIQRTEQGDSAMYLCASSLAGRGNTIYFGEGSWLTVV.

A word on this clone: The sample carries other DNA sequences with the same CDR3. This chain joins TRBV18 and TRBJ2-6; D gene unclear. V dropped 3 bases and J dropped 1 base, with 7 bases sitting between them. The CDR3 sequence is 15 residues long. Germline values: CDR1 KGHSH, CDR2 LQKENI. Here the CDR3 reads CASSPRGSGANVLTF. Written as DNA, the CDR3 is TGTGCCAGCTCACCGAGAGGATCTGGGGCCAACGTCCTGACTTTC.

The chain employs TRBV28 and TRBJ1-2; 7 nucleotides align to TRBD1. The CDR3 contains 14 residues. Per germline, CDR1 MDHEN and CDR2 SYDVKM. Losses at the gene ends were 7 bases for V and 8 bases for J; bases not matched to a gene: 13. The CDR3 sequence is CASTRTGGLLGYTF. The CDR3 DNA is TGTGCCAGCACCAGGACAGGAGGCTTGTTAGGCTACACCTTC.

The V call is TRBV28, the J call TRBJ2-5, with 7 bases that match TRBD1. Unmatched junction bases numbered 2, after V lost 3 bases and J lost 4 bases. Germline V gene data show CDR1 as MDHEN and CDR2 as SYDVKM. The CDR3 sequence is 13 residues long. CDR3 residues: CASSFRTGETQYF. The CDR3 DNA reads TGTGCCAGCAGTTTTAGGACAGGAGAGACCCAGTACTTC.

The CDR3 DNA sequence: TGCGCCAGCAGCCAAGGCGGACTAGCGGGGACCGGGGAGCTGTTTTTT. This codes for CASSQGGLAGTGELFF. This rearrangement joins TRBV4-1 to TRBJ2-2, with TRBD2 identical over 12 bases. This CDR3 is built from 16 residues. Germline V gene lookup returns CDR1 MGHRA and CDR2 YSYEKL. V dropped 1 base and J dropped 5; count of bases not matched to a gene: 2.

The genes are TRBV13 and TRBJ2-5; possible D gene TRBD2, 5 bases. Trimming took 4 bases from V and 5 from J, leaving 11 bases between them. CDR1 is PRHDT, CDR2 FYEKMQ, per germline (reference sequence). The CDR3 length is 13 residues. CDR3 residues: CASSSGLGETQYF. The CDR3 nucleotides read TGTGCCAGCAGCTCCGGACTGGGGGAGACCCAGTACTTC.

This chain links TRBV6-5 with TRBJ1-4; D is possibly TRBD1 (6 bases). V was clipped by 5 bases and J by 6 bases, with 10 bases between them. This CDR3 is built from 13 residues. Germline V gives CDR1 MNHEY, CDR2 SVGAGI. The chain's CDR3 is CASSRRTDEKLFF. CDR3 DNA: TGTGCCAGCAGTCGAAGGACAGATGAAAAACTGTTTTTT.

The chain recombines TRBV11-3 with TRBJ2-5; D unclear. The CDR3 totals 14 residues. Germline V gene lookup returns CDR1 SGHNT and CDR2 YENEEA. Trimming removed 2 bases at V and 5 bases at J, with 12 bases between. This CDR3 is CASSLSVTGETQYF. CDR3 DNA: TGTGCCAGCAGCTTATCGGTAACCGGGGAGACCCAGTACTTC.

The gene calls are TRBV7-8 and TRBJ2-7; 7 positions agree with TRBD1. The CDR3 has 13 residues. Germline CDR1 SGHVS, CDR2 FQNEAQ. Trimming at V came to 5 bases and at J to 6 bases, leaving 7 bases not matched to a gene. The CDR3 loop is CASSPPDRVEQYF. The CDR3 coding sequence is TGTGCCAGCAGCCCGCCTGACAGGGTCGAGCAGTACTTC.

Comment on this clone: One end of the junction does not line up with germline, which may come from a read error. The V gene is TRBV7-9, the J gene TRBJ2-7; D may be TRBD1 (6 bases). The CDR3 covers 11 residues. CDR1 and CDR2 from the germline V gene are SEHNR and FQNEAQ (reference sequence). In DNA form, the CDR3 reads TGCGTAGTAAACAGGGCCTACGAGCAGTACTTC. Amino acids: CVVNRAYEQYF.

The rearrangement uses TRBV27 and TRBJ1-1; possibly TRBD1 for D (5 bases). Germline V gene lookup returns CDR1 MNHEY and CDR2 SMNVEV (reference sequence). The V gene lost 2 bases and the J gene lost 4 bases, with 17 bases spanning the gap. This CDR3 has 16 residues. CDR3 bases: TGTGCCAGCAGTTTAGGTGGGACTGTGAGGCTCACTGAAGCTTTCTTT. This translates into CASSLGGTVRLTEAFF.